A single sample is the source of the 5 T cell receptor beta chains below, sequenced in a study of blood T cell repertoires in COVID-19. Here immunoSEQ multiplex PCR was the method, and the copy in TCRdb shows in-frame clones only, minus some. The sample carries 80,000 to 100,000 clones, 81% recorded once. Source material: peripheral blood. The receptors originated from a man aged 55 to 70 with acute or convalescent COVID-19.

The gene calls are TRBV5-6 and TRBJ2-7, with TRBD1 identical over 11 bases. Germline V lookup: CDR1 SGHDT, CDR2 YYEEEE. After removal of 0 bases from V and 4 bases from J, the junction contained 9 bases not matched to a gene. The CDR3 covers 17 residues. CDR3 protein: CASSLEVGTGGRYEQYF. The CDR3 nucleotides are TGTGCCAGCAGCTTGGAAGTCGGGACAGGGGGAAGGTACGAGCAGTACTTC.

The chain uses TRBV10-3 and TRBJ2-5; 8 bases agree with TRBD2. Germline V lookup: CDR1 ENHRY, CDR2 SYGVKD. With 4 bases clipped from V and 5 bases from J, the junction kept 9 bases outside the gene matches. This CDR3 has 15 residues. The CDR3 nucleotides are TGTGCCATCAGTGGTGATCGGGAGGGCCTGGAGACCCAGTACTTC. Translation gives CAISGDREGLETQYF.

CDR3 region: CASSFGAGGRRGANVLTF. The CDR3 nucleotides are TGTGCCAGCAGTTTCGGCGCGGGGGGGCGCCGTGGGGCCAACGTCCTGACTTTC. The chain links TRBV6-2 or TRBV6-3 to TRBJ2-6, with 9 nucleotides matching TRBD2. Looked up from germline, CDR1 is MNHEY and CDR2 is SVGEGT. After removal of 4 bases from V and 3 bases from J, the junction contained 10 bases not matched to a gene. There are 18 residues in the CDR3.

The chain has TRBV7-2 and TRBJ2-4; the match to TRBD1 covers 7 bases. V gave up 4 bases and J gave up 0 bases; unmatched junction bases: 3. This CDR3 comprises 15 residues. Looked up from germline, CDR1 is SGHTA and CDR2 is FQGNSA. The CDR3 nucleotides are TGTGCCAGCAGCTCACAGGGGATAGCCAAAAACATTCAGTACTTC. Translated, it gives CASSSQGIAKNIQYF.

This sequence joins TRBV7-8 and TRBJ2-3; 11 bases line up with TRBD2. Germline V gene lookup returns CDR1 SGHVS and CDR2 FQNEAQ. The junction had 7 bases not matched to a gene; V was cut back by 2 bases and J by 3 bases. The CDR3 runs to 17 residues. The chain's CDR3 is CASSLLAGGPITDTQYF. CDR3 DNA: TGTGCCAGCAGCTTACTAGCGGGAGGCCCGATAACAGATACGCAGTATTTT.